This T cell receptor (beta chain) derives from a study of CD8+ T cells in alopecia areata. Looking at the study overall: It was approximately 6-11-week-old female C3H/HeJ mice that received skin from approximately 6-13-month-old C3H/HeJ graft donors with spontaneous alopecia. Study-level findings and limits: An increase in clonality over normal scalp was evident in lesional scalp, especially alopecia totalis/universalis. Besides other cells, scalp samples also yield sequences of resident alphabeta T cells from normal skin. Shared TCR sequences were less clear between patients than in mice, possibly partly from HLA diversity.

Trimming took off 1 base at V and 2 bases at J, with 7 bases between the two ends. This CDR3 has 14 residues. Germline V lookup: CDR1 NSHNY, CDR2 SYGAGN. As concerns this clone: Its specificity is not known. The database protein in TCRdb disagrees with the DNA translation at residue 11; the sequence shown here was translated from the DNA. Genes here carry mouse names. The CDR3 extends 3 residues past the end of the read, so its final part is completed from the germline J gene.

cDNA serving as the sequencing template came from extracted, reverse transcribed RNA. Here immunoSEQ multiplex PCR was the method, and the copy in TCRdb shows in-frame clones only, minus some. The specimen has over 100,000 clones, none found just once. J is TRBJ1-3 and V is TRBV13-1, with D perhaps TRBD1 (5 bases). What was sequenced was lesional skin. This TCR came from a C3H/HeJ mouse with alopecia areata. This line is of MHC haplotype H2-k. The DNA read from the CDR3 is TGTGCCAGCAGTGATTTCAGGGCTGGAAATACG. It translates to CASSDFRAGNT. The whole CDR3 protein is CASSDFRAGNTLYF.